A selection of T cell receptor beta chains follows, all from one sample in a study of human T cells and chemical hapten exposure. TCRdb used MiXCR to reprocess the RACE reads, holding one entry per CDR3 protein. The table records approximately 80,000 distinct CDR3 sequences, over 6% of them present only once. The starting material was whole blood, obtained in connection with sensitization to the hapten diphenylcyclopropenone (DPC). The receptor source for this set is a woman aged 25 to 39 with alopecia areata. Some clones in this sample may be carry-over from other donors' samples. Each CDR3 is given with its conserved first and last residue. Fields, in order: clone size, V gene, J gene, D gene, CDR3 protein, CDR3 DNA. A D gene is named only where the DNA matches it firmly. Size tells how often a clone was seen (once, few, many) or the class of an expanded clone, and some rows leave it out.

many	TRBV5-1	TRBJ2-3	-	CASRGMPGAADTQYF	TGCGCCAGCAGGGGGATGCCGGGGGCAGCAGATACGCAGTATTTT
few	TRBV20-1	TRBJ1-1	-	CSASEELGTEAFF	TGCAGTGCTAGTGAGGAATTGGGCACTGAAGCTTTCTTT
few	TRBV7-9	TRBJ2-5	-	CASSLGLSGNQETQYF	TGTGCCAGCAGCTTAGGTCTTTCAGGCAACCAAGAGACCCAGTACTTC
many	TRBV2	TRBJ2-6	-	CASSGGAGANVLTF	TGTGCCAGCAGTGGGGGGGCAGGGGCCAACGTCCTGACTTTC
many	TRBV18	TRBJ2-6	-	CASSPQDVRSGANVLTF	TGTGCCAGCTCACCCCAAGACGTTCGCTCTGGGGCCAACGTCCTGACTTTC
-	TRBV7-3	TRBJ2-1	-	CASSVRGALIGGHVNNEQFF	TGTGCCAGCAGCGTCCGTGGTGCTTTGATCGGGGGCCATGTTAACAATGAGCAGTTCTTC
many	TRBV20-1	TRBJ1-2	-	CSAFEVSGRGYTF	TGCAGTGCTTTCGAAGTGTCAGGGCGGGGCTACACCTTC
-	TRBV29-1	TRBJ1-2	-	CSVSLYTGGGGYTF	TGCAGCGTGTCCCTATATACAGGAGGAGGTGGCTACACCTTC
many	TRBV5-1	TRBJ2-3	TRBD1	CASSRANNNQGVRTDTQYF	TGCGCCAGCAGCCGAGCAAACAATAACCAGGGGGTTCGGACAGATACGCAGTATTTT
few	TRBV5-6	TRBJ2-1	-	CASSYWVLQLSYNEQFF	TGTGCCAGCAGCTACTGGGTTCTCCAGCTTTCCTACAATGAGCAGTTCTTC
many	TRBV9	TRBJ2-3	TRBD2	CASSGRLAGGPTDTQYF	TGTGCCAGCAGCGGGAGACTAGCGGGGGGGCCAACAGATACGCAGTATTTT
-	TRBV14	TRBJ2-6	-	CASSLTTGTRGANVLTF	TGTGCCAGCAGCCTAACCACAGGTACCCGCGGGGCCAACGTCCTGACTTTC
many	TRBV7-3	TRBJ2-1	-	CASSLTLAKEQFF	TGTGCCAGCAGCTTAACCCTAGCAAAAGAGCAGTTCTTC
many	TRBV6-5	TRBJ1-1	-	CASSYSPTLNTEAFF	TGTGCCAGCAGTTACTCTCCGACCCTGAACACTGAAGCTTTCTTT
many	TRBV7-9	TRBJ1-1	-	CASSLFTVLDTEAFF	TGTGCCAGCAGCTTATTCACCGTCTTAGACACTGAAGCTTTCTTT
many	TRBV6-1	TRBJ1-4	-	CAGQDQTNEKLFF	TGTGCCGGCCAAGATCAAACTAATGAAAAACTGTTTTTT
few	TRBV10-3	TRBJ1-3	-	CAIRSGTASGNTIYF	TGTGCCATCAGATCCGGGACGGCCTCTGGAAACACCATATATTTT
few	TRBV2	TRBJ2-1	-	CASVGAGVYNEQFF	TGTGCCAGCGTTGGGGCAGGAGTCTACAATGAGCAGTTCTTC
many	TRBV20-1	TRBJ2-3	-	CSASTAWGTDTQYF	TGCAGTGCTAGCACAGCGTGGGGCACAGATACGCAGTATTTT
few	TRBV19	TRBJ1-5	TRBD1	CASTTGAHNQPQHF	TGTGCCAGTACGACAGGGGCCCACAATCAGCCCCAGCATTTT
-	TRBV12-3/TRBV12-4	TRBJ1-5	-	CASSLGVGDQPQHF	TGTGCCAGCAGTTTAGGGGTGGGGGATCAGCCCCAGCATTTT
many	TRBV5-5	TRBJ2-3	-	CASSSYETDTQYF	TGTGCCAGCAGCTCATACGAGACAGATACGCAGTATTTT
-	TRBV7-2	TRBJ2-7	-	CASSSVASSYEQYF	TGTGCCAGCAGCTCGGTTGCGAGCTCCTACGAGCAGTACTTC
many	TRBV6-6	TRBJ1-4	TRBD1	CASSPRTGAGEKLFF	TGTGCCAGCAGCCCCCGGACAGGGGCCGGTGAAAAACTGTTTTTT
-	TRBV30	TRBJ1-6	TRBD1	CAWSAGTANSPLHF	TGTGCCTGGAGTGCCGGGACAGCTAATTCACCCCTCCACTTT
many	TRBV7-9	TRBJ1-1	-	CASSSPGPLSTEAFF	TGTGCCAGCAGCTCCCCTGGACCATTATCAACTGAAGCTTTCTTT